The 22 T cell receptor beta chains reported below all come from one sample, sequenced in a study of blood T cell repertoires in COVID-19. Assay: immunoSEQ multiplex PCR; the TCRdb copy retains only in-frame clones and omits some. The top ten hold roughly 2.9% of the sample, which has about 180,000 clones, roughly nine tenths seen once. The sequenced sample consisted of peripheral blood. The receptors here all came from a woman under 40 with active or convalescent COVID-19.

This CDR3 is CASSFYGPGGTEAFF. The CDR3 coding sequence is TGTGCCAGCTCATTTTACGGCCCCGGGGGGACTGAAGCTTTCTTT. The genes are TRBV18 and TRBJ1-1; D might be TRBD1 (5 bases). V was pared by 5 bases and J by 5 bases, with 18 bases between. The germline V gene has CDR1 KGHSH and CDR2 LQKENI. The CDR3 has 15 amino acids.

J is TRBJ1-2 and V is TRBV7-2, with 7 bases matching TRBD1. Germline V CDR1 and CDR2: SGHTA, FQGNSA. Unmatched junction bases numbered 9, after V lost 0 bases and J lost 14 bases. The CDR3 consists of 13 residues. The CDR3 DNA sequence: TGTGCCAGCAGCTTAGCGCGACAGGGTGAAGAAACCTTC. This translates into CASSLARQGEETF.

This chain connects TRBV5-1 to TRBJ2-5; 10 positions agree with TRBD2. Trimming took 4 bases from V and 1 from J; bases not matched to a gene: 4. This CDR3 region has 15 residues. Germline V gene sequence: CDR1 SGHRS, CDR2 YFSETQ. In DNA, the CDR3 is TGCGCCAGCAGCCCTGGGACTAGCGCCCAAGAGACCCAGTACTTC. Amino acids: CASSPGTSAQETQYF.

The rearrangement links TRBV24-1 to TRBJ2-3, with a weak D call TRBD1 (6 bases). The CDR3 consists of 14 residues. From germline, CDR1 is KGHDR and CDR2 SFDVKD. Trimming took off 4 bases at V and 2 bases at J, with 9 bases between the two ends. CDR3 protein: CATSERTDTDTQYF. In DNA, the CDR3 is TGTGCCACCAGTGAGAGGACAGACACAGATACGCAGTATTTT.

This sequence joins TRBV2 and TRBJ1-1; 7 nucleotides match TRBD1. The CDR3 is 15 amino acids. V trimming: 0 bases; J trimming: 10 bases; junction bases outside the gene matches: 11. Germline CDR1 and CDR2: SNHLY and FYNNEI. CDR3 residues: CASSEAATGISSAFF. The CDR3 DNA reads TGTGCCAGCAGTGAAGCAGCGACAGGGATATCTTCAGCTTTCTTT.

The chain links TRBV6-5 to TRBJ1-1; 8 bases align to TRBD1. Germline V gives CDR1 MNHEY, CDR2 SVGAGI. This CDR3 has 13 residues. The V and J ends lost 6 bases and 12 bases, in that order; junction bases with no gene match: 12. Here the CDR3 DNA reads TGTGCCAGCAGCCGACAGGGGAGAGCCGGGTCTTTCTTT. Its translation is CASSRQGRAGSFF.

The chain employs TRBV10-3 and TRBJ1-2, with D uncertain. Trimming removed 2 bases at V and 1 base at J, with 8 bases between. CDR1 and CDR2 from the germline V gene are ENHRY and SYGVKD. This CDR3 comprises 14 residues. This chain's CDR3 is CAISERVDNYGYTF. CDR3 sequence (DNA): TGTGCCATCAGTGAGCGGGTGGATAACTATGGCTACACCTTC.

The rearrangement uses TRBV2 and TRBJ1-1; no clear D. Germline assignment: CDR1 SNHLY and CDR2 FYNNEI. V was shortened by 4 bases and J by 5 bases, with 20 bases between the two germline ends. This CDR3 spans 16 amino acids. CDR3: CASSVIPAGPKTEAFF. For the CDR3, the DNA is TGTGCCAGCAGTGTCATCCCGGCAGGCCCCAAAACTGAAGCTTTCTTT. Together with reference TRBV2 and TRBJ1-1, the CDR3 gives the full variable domain: EPEVTQTPSHQVTQMGQEVILRCVPISNHLYFYWYRQILGQKVEFLVSFYNNEISEKSEIFDDQFSVERPDGSNFTLKIRSTKLEDSAMYFCASSVIPAGPKTEAFFGQGTRLTVV.

This clone has only a few counts. This rearrangement joins TRBV7-9 to TRBJ2-1, with 8 bases lining up with TRBD2. The ends lost 1 base at V and 1 base at J; junction bases unmatched: 12. CDR1 and CDR2 (germline): SEHNR, FQNEAQ (reference sequence). The CDR3 is made up of 19 amino acids. Here the CDR3 DNA reads TGTGCCAGCAGCTTAGATTACGGGAGGGCCTCTACTTCCTACAATGAGCAGTTCTTC. Translating gives CASSLDYGRASTSYNEQFF.

V usage is TRBV6-5 and J usage is TRBJ1-3; a possible D gene is TRBD1 (6 bases). Trimming removed 7 bases from V and 1 base from J, with 14 bases in between. Germline V gene data show CDR1 as MNHEY and CDR2 as SVGAGI. CDR3 length equals 15 residues. The CDR3 sequence is CASKGGDTSGNTIYF. CDR3 DNA sequence: TGTGCCAGCAAGGGGGGGGACACATCTGGAAACACCATATATTTT.

The genes are TRBV5-5 and TRBJ2-7, with D unclear. CDR3 length: 13 residues. The ends were cut back, 0 bases at V and 2 bases at J, with 6 bases in the middle. Germline CDR1 and CDR2: SGHKS and YYEKEE (reference sequence). The CDR3 loop is CASSLVSAYEQYF. CDR3 sequence (DNA): TGTGCCAGCAGCTTGGTCTCAGCCTACGAGCAGTACTTC.

V and J are TRBV27 and TRBJ1-2; 8 nucleotides align to TRBD1. Per the germline V gene, CDR1 is MNHEY and CDR2 is SMNVEV (reference sequence). V lost 1 base and J lost 4; bases outside the gene matches: 8. This CDR3 spans 16 amino acids. The CDR3 nucleotides are TGTGCCAGCAGTTTATACCAGGGGGCGCCAGGCTATGGCTACACCTTC. Translation: CASSLYQGAPGYGYTF.

The rearrangement uses TRBV11-2 and TRBJ2-3; 8 nucleotides align to TRBD2. The germline gives CDR1 SGHAT, CDR2 FQNNGV. The CDR3 contains 16 residues. Unmatched junction bases numbered 10, after V lost 5 bases and J lost 3 bases. The CDR3 DNA reads TGTGCCAGCAGCCGAATGGGAGCGGGGGTTACAGATACGCAGTATTTT. Its translation is CASSRMGAGVTDTQYF.

The rearrangement links TRBV11-2 to TRBJ1-1; 9 nucleotides agree with TRBD1. This CDR3 has 15 residues. Germline trimming cut 4 bases from V and 2 bases from J; bases unmatched to any gene: 5. CDR1 and CDR2 from the germline V gene are SGHAT and FQNNGV. CDR3 sequence (DNA): TGTGCCAGCAGCTCCAACAGGGGGCATAACACTGAAGCTTTCTTT. Protein sequence: CASSSNRGHNTEAFF.

The chain carries TRBV18 and TRBJ1-5; no clear D gene. This CDR3 contains 13 residues. The V end was cut by 2 bases, the J end by 5 bases, with 7 bases between. The germline V gene encodes CDR1 KGHSH and CDR2 LQKENI. The CDR3 loop reads CASSPNSDQPQHF. The CDR3 region has the DNA TGTGCCAGCTCACCAAATTCTGATCAGCCCCAGCATTTT.

This clone was seen a single time. This chain uses TRBV19 with TRBJ2-7; 9 nucleotides align to TRBD2. Trimming took 7 bases from V and 3 from J; bases not matched to a gene: 7. Germline assignment: CDR1 LNHDA and CDR2 SQIVND (reference sequence). The CDR3 runs to 14 residues. This CDR3 reads CASKVGSGSYEQYF. As DNA, the CDR3 is TGTGCCAGTAAAGTGGGTAGCGGGAGCTACGAGCAGTACTTC.

V gene TRBV6-4 combines with J gene TRBJ1-4, with TRBD1 matching 7 bases. CDR3 size: 13 residues. V shed 6 bases, J shed 8 bases, and the junction held 6 bases outside the gene matches. Germline-derived CDR1 and CDR2 are MRHNA and SNTAGT. The CDR3 spells CASSENRGEKLFF. The CDR3 region has the DNA TGTGCCAGCAGCGAAAACAGGGGCGAAAAACTGTTTTTT.

There are a few counts of this clone. The J gene is TRBJ1-1, the V gene TRBV4-2, with D perhaps TRBD1 (6 bases). Deletions cut 4 bases from V and 3 bases from J, with 12 bases between. Looked up from germline, CDR1 is LGHNA and CDR2 is YNFKEQ. CDR3 size: 14 residues. The CDR3 sequence is CASSPHRDDTEAFF. The CDR3 DNA is TGTGCCAGCAGCCCCCACAGGGATGACACTGAAGCTTTCTTT.

The chain is built from TRBV30 and TRBJ2-7; 7 bases map to TRBD1. The CDR3 runs to 12 residues. Germline CDR1 and CDR2: GTSNPN and SVGIG (reference sequence). Germline trimming cut 5 bases from V and 4 bases from J; bases unmatched to any gene: 5. In nucleotides, the CDR3 is TGTGCCTGGGGGACAGCTTATTACGAGCAGTACTTC. Translated: CAWGTAYYEQYF.

The chain has TRBV19 and TRBJ1-4; D not resolved. From germline, CDR1 is LNHDA and CDR2 SQIVND (reference sequence). There are 14 residues in the CDR3. V was cut by 5 bases and J by 0 bases, with 7 bases left in between. CDR3 amino acids: CASSYRATNEKLFF. CDR3 bases: TGTGCCAGTAGTTACAGAGCAACTAATGAAAAACTGTTTTTT.

The chain joins TRBV14 to TRBJ2-2; no definite D call. This CDR3 comprises 15 residues. The ends were cut back, 3 bases at V and 1 base at J, with 9 bases in the middle. Germline V lookup: CDR1 SGHDN, CDR2 FVKESK. The CDR3 loop reads CASSHPGGNTGELFF. DNA of the CDR3: TGTGCCAGCAGCCATCCAGGTGGGAACACCGGGGAGCTGTTTTTT.

DNA for the CDR3: TGTGCCAGCAGCTTAGGTGACATCACTGAAGCTTTCTTT. Translation: CASSLGDITEAFF. V is TRBV11-2 and J is TRBJ1-1; no clear D. The V end lost 1 base, the J end lost 4 bases, and 7 bases lay between the germline ends. Looked up from germline, CDR1 is SGHAT and CDR2 is FQNNGV. The CDR3 contains 13 residues.